The 22 T cell receptor beta chains below all came from one sample that was sequenced in a study of blood T cell repertoires in COVID-19. This table comes from immunoSEQ multiplex PCR, and its TCRdb copy is limited to in-frame clones, with some not included. Among over 250,000 clones listed, approximately 85% were seen once. The sample comprised peripheral blood. These receptors came from a middle-aged man with active or convalescent COVID-19.

This chain joins TRBV3-1 (or the pseudogene TRBV3-2) and TRBJ1-3; D is uncertain. Deletions cut 2 bases from V and 1 base from J, with 9 bases between. Looked up from germline, CDR1 is LGHDT and CDR2 is YNNKEL (reference sequence). This CDR3 region has 15 residues. The CDR3 spells CASSQLPRSGNTIYF. CDR3 nucleotide sequence: TGTGCCAGCAGCCAACTTCCCCGGTCTGGAAACACCATATATTTT.

CDR3 sequence reads: CASSSLRGPTRTEAFF. The CDR3 bases are TGTGCCAGCAGCTCCCTCCGGGGTCCGACACGGACTGAAGCTTTCTTT. The rearrangement joins TRBV11-2 to TRBJ1-1; D ambiguous. Per the germline V gene, CDR1 is SGHAT and CDR2 is FQNNGV. This CDR3 has 16 residues. V was trimmed by 4 bases and J by 5 bases, leaving 20 bases between them.

The gene calls are TRBV6-6 and TRBJ2-7, with TRBD1 matching 9 bases. Germline CDR1 is MNHNY and CDR2 is SVGAGI (reference sequence). The CDR3 sequence is 15 residues long. The V and J ends lost 2 bases and 0 bases, in that order; junction bases with no gene match: 2. CDR3 protein: CASSYPGQGSYEQYF. The DNA of the CDR3 is TGTGCCAGCAGTTACCCGGGACAGGGCTCCTACGAGCAGTACTTC.

This clone was recorded once. J is TRBJ2-2 and V is TRBV6-5; 8 bases fit TRBD2. V was pared by 4 bases and J by 6 bases, with 7 bases of the junction left unmatched. CDR1 and CDR2 from the germline V gene are MNHEY and SVGAGI. This CDR3 is built from 15 residues. In DNA form, the CDR3 reads TGTGCCAGCAGTTTGCCGGGACTAGGTTCCGGGGAGCTGTTTTTT. Translation gives CASSLPGLGSGELFF.

The J gene is TRBJ1-1, the V gene TRBV30; no clear D gene. V lost 4 bases and J lost 1, with 4 bases in between. The CDR3 covers 11 residues. Germline CDR1 GTSNPN, CDR2 SVGIG (reference sequence). CDR3 amino acids: CAWIQNTEAFF. The CDR3 DNA reads as TGTGCCTGGATACAGAACACTGAAGCTTTCTTT.

With regard to this clone: One end of the junction varies from germline; a read error may be responsible. The chain employs TRBV6-5 and TRBJ2-4; a weak D match, TRBD1 (6 bases). Germline CDR1 and CDR2: MNHEY and SVGAGI. The CDR3 consists of 11 residues. DNA for the CDR3: TGTGCCAGCAGTTCCTCCGGGACAAGAGACTTC. Encoded protein: CASSSSGTRDF.

V is TRBV14 and J is TRBJ2-1; 16 bases are shared with TRBD2. J gave up 9 bases and V 0 bases, and 8 bases lay outside the gene matches. CDR1 and CDR2 from the germline V gene are SGHDN and FVKESK. The CDR3 has 18 amino acids. The CDR3: CASSQEGLAGGPRGEQFF. Here the CDR3 DNA reads TGTGCCAGCAGCCAAGAGGGACTAGCGGGAGGGCCTAGGGGTGAGCAGTTCTTC.

J is TRBJ2-2 and V is TRBV6-2 or TRBV6-3; possibly TRBD2 for D (5 bases). Germline CDR1 reads MNHEY; CDR2 reads SVGEGT. V was pared by 5 bases and J by 6 bases, with 19 bases between. The CDR3 is made up of 16 amino acids. The DNA for the CDR3 is TGTGCCAGCAGTCCCCACGACGGGAAAAAGGCCGGGGAGCTGTTTTTT. Amino acid sequence: CASSPHDGKKAGELFF.

This clone was observed a handful of times. This rearrangement joins TRBV14 to TRBJ1-3; D may be TRBD1 (5 bases). Trimming stripped 8 bases from V and 6 bases from J, with 14 bases between. Germline values: CDR1 SGHDN, CDR2 FVKESK. This CDR3 has 13 residues. The CDR3 reads CASLQDGENTIYF. The CDR3 nucleotides are TGTGCCAGCTTACAGGACGGAGAAAACACCATATATTTT.

The chain employs TRBV30 and TRBJ1-2; 7 nucleotides agree with TRBD1. Germline assignment: CDR1 GTSNPN and CDR2 SVGIG (reference sequence). The CDR3 contains 13 residues. J lost 7 bases, V lost 3 bases, and 8 bases had no gene match. This CDR3 reads CAWRLRQGGGYTF. Written as DNA, the CDR3 is TGTGCCTGGAGACTTAGACAGGGAGGTGGCTACACCTTC.

The V gene is TRBV6-5, the J gene TRBJ2-2, with 11 bases identical to TRBD2. The ends lost 6 bases at V and 3 bases at J; junction bases unmatched: 0. Germline-derived CDR1 and CDR2 are MNHEY and SVGAGI. The CDR3 consists of 14 residues. CDR3 residues: CASRLAGDTGELFF. The CDR3 nucleotides are TGTGCCAGCAGACTAGCGGGAGACACCGGGGAGCTGTTTTTT.

The chain employs TRBV30 and TRBJ1-1, with TRBD1 matching 7 bases. The CDR3 has 14 residues. Germline CDR1 is GTSNPN and CDR2 is SVGIG (reference sequence). V trimming: 6 bases; J trimming: 5 bases; junction bases outside the gene matches: 12. CDR3 sequence: CACHSDRVGTEAFF. CDR3 nucleotide sequence: TGTGCCTGCCACTCCGACAGGGTTGGTACTGAAGCTTTCTTT. The complete variable domain, with remaining parts taken from reference TRBV30 and TRBJ1-1, reads SQTIHQWPATLVQPVGSPLSLECTVEGTSNPNLYWYRQAAGRGLQLLFYSVGIGQISSEVPQNLSASRPQDRQFILSSKKLLLSDSGFYLCACHSDRVGTEAFFGQGTRLTVV.

The rearrangement links TRBV19 to TRBJ2-1; the match to TRBD2 covers 9 bases. Trimming took 6 bases from V and 5 from J; bases not matched to a gene: 5. Germline assignment: CDR1 LNHDA and CDR2 SQIVND (reference sequence). This CDR3 contains 14 residues. CDR3 amino acids: CASRRVAGDNEQFF. In DNA form, the CDR3 reads TGTGCCAGTAGAAGGGTAGCGGGAGACAATGAGCAGTTCTTC.

In this sample, this clone turned up many times. The rearrangement links TRBV19 to TRBJ2-5; tentative D call: TRBD1 (5 bases). This CDR3 has 12 residues. Germline CDR1 reads LNHDA; CDR2 reads SQIVND (reference sequence). Trimming stripped 4 bases from V and 14 bases from J, with 17 bases between. CDR3 region: CASSNRQYITYF. In DNA, the CDR3 is TGTGCCAGTAGTAACAGGCAATATATAACATACTTC.

The chain joins TRBV29-1 to TRBJ1-2; 8 bases map to TRBD1. With 5 bases clipped from V and 6 bases from J, the junction kept 2 bases outside the gene matches. The CDR3 has 11 residues. Germline V gives CDR1 SQVTM, CDR2 ANQGSEA. CDR3 bases: TGCAGCGTTCAGGGGGCTGATGGCTACACCTTC. It yields the protein CSVQGADGYTF.

The chain has TRBV28 and TRBJ2-6; D is undetermined. The CDR3 runs to 18 residues. Germline values: CDR1 MDHEN, CDR2 SYDVKM. V lost 2 bases, J lost 2 bases, and 16 bases lay in between. CDR3 residues: CASSLLPIDLAGANVLTF. The CDR3 nucleotides read TGTGCCAGCAGTTTACTCCCCATAGACTTGGCTGGGGCCAACGTCCTGACTTTC.

V gene TRBV30 combines with J gene TRBJ1-6; D is undetermined. The CDR3 is made up of 13 amino acids. CDR1 is GTSNPN, CDR2 SVGIG, per germline (reference sequence). The V end lost 5 bases, the J end lost 7 bases, and 12 bases lay between the germline ends. The CDR3, as DNA: TGTGCCTGGGCCCCGGGGATGAATTCACCCCTCCACTTT. Translated: CAWAPGMNSPLHF.

The rearrangement links TRBV30 to TRBJ2-1; possible D gene TRBD2, 5 bases. V lost 2 bases, J lost 2 bases, and 13 bases lay in between. This CDR3 comprises 15 residues. Germline V gene lookup returns CDR1 GTSNPN and CDR2 SVGIG (reference sequence). CDR3 sequence (DNA): TGTGCCTGGAGTCGAGACCTCGGGACCTACAATGAGCAGTTCTTC. Encoded protein: CAWSRDLGTYNEQFF.

The chain employs TRBV5-1 and TRBJ2-5; 7 bases agree with TRBD2. The ends lost 4 bases at V and 1 base at J; junction bases unmatched: 16. Germline V gene sequence: CDR1 SGHRS, CDR2 YFSETQ. This CDR3 is 18 amino acids long. CDR3 loop: CASSPSLTSQGRQETQYF. In DNA, the CDR3 is TGCGCCAGCAGCCCCTCTTTGACTAGCCAAGGTCGCCAAGAGACCCAGTACTTC.

The chain uses TRBV5-1 and TRBJ2-1; 7 bases are a match to TRBD2. CDR1 is SGHRS, CDR2 YFSETQ, per germline. This CDR3 spans 16 amino acids. The junction had 4 bases not matched to a gene; V was cut back by 1 base and J by 0 bases. This CDR3 reads CASSLSGISSYNEQFF. The CDR3, as DNA: TGCGCCAGCAGCTTGAGCGGGATCAGCTCCTACAATGAGCAGTTCTTC.

This chain connects TRBV5-1 to TRBJ1-1; 7 nucleotides agree with TRBD1. CDR3 length: 15 amino acids. Unmatched junction bases numbered 9, after V lost 2 bases and J lost 5 bases. Germline V CDR1 and CDR2: SGHRS, YFSETQ. CDR3 in amino acids: CASSLLGGIGTEAFF. The CDR3 region has the DNA TGCGCCAGCAGCTTATTAGGGGGCATCGGAACTGAAGCTTTCTTT.

V and J are TRBV10-3 and TRBJ2-1, with D possibly being TRBD2 (5 bases). Per germline, CDR1 ENHRY and CDR2 SYGVKD. Trimming left V 3 bases short and J 10 bases short, with 7 bases between. The CDR3 is 11 amino acids. This chain's CDR3 is CAISDPGEQFF. In nucleotides, the CDR3 is TGTGCCATCAGTGACCCGGGGGAGCAGTTCTTC.